Below, 6 T cell receptor beta chains from the same sample are listed, as sequenced in a study of identical twins. One entry per CDR3 protein results from TCRdb running MiXCR on the 5' RACE reads. The repertoire holds about 890,000 distinct CDR3 sequences, with approximately 13% as singletons. These records were also assigned to another study, of yellow fever vaccine responses in identical twins.

Sequencing was carried out using PBMCs. All receptors come from a woman younger than 30 in good health.

The CDR3 spells CASSLLGGATQTQYF. CDR3 coding DNA: TGTGCCAGCAGCTTATTGGGGGGCGCGACACAGACCCAGTACTTC. The chain recombines TRBV7-3 with TRBJ2-5; either TRBD1 or TRBD2 may fit D (6 bases each). The germline CDR1 and CDR2 sequences are SGHTA and FQGTGA. Trimming left V 2 bases short and J 6 bases short, with 16 bases between. The CDR3 has 15 residues.

This clonotype was seen only a few times. The chain joins TRBV11-2 to TRBJ2-3; 7 positions agree with TRBD1. With 3 bases clipped from V and 5 bases from J, the junction kept 11 bases outside the gene matches. This CDR3 is built from 16 residues. Germline V gives CDR1 SGHAT, CDR2 FQNNGV. CDR3 loop: CASSFRDRFSRDTQYF. The DNA of the CDR3 is TGTGCCAGCAGCTTCCGGGACAGATTTAGTAGAGATACGCAGTATTTT.

The chain uses TRBV5-1 and TRBJ2-3; 7 bases line up with TRBD2. The CDR3 sequence is 15 residues long. With 4 bases clipped from V and 0 bases from J, the junction kept 5 bases outside the gene matches. Germline V gene data show CDR1 as SGHRS and CDR2 as YFSETQ. As DNA, the CDR3 is TGCGCCAGCAGCGAGGGAGGGAGTAGCACAGATACGCAGTATTTT. Its translation is CASSEGGSSTDTQYF.

There are many counts of this clonotype. The J gene is TRBJ1-6, the V gene TRBV7-6; 11 bases match TRBD1. This CDR3 has 15 amino acids. Germline CDR1 reads SGHVS; CDR2 reads FNYEAQ. V was clipped by 5 bases and J by 7 bases; unmatched bases: 4. The DNA of the CDR3 is TGTGCCAGCAGCCCCGGGACAGGGGGAAATTCACCCCTCCACTTT. Amino acid sequence: CASSPGTGGNSPLHF.

This clonotype appeared a few times. This chain uses TRBV20-1 with TRBJ1-6; the D is unclear. V lost 7 bases and J 0 bases, leaving 13 bases between the germline ends. Germline values: CDR1 DFQATT, CDR2 SNEGSKA (reference sequence). The CDR3 extends over 15 amino acids. As DNA, the CDR3 is TGCAGTGTATCCGCCAGGTCCTCCTATAATTCACCCCTCCACTTT. This translates into CSVSARSSYNSPLHF.

This clonotype was seen only a few times. V and J are TRBV12-3 or TRBV12-4 and TRBJ1-2; the match to TRBD1 covers 9 bases. J gave up 6 bases and V 4 bases, and 12 bases lay outside the gene matches. The CDR3 sequence is 16 residues long. The chain's CDR3 is CASSSLGTGKRDGYTF. CDR3 DNA sequence: TGTGCCAGCAGTTCGCTTGGGACAGGGAAGAGGGATGGCTACACCTTC.